Listed here are 18 T cell receptor beta chains from one sample, sequenced in a study of Graves' ophthalmopathy and Graves' hyperthyroidism. Amplification from RNA transcripts yielded the TCR beta CDR3 regions. First-round RT-PCR relied on HTBI primers, and a second-round multiplex PCR came next. MiXCR was run by TCRdb on the multiplex PCR reads, yielding one entry per CDR3 protein. The table includes hundreds of thousands of distinct CDR3 sequences, around 20% detected once. Sequencing was carried out using peripheral blood. The source is a young woman with stable Graves' hyperthyroidism.

This clonotype was detected once. This rearrangement joins TRBV6-2 or TRBV6-3 to TRBJ1-1; 7 nucleotides align to TRBD1. V was clipped by 4 bases and J by 5 bases; unmatched bases: 16. This CDR3 region has 17 residues. From germline, CDR1 is MNHEY and CDR2 SVGEGT. In DNA form, the CDR3 reads TGTGCCAGCAGTTTCATACCTCCCAGGGGGGACGAAACTGAAGCTTTCTTT. Translated: CASSFIPPRGDETEAFF.

This clonotype was observed many times. The chain links TRBV5-1 to TRBJ1-5, with D possibly matching TRBD1 (6 bases). Germline values: CDR1 SGHRS, CDR2 YFSETQ. This CDR3 contains 15 residues. Trimming stripped 0 bases from V and 6 bases from J, with 13 bases between. The CDR3 DNA follows: TGCGCCAGCAGCTTGGCAGGGGTCCTTGGTCAGCCCCAGCATTTT. Encoded protein: CASSLAGVLGQPQHF.

This clonotype was counted at least ten times. J is TRBJ1-3 and V is TRBV28, with TRBD1 identical over 9 bases. The CDR3 sequence is 13 residues long. Trimming removed 9 bases from V and 4 bases from J; junction bases left unmatched: 4. Looked up from germline, CDR1 is MDHEN and CDR2 is SYDVKM. The CDR3 reads CASSTGGGNTIYF. CDR3 bases: TGTGCCAGTTCGACAGGGGGAGGAAACACCATATATTTT.

This clonotype was counted at least ten times. The rearrangement joins TRBV7-2 to TRBJ2-5, with 7 positions matching TRBD1. J was trimmed by 4 bases and V by 4 bases; bases with no gene match: 6. Germline V gives CDR1 SGHTA, CDR2 FQGNSA. The CDR3 sequence is 14 residues long. The CDR3 loop reads CASSSEGAGETQYF. The CDR3, as DNA: TGTGCCAGCAGCTCCGAGGGGGCGGGAGAGACCCAGTACTTC.

This clonotype appeared many times. This sequence joins TRBV24-1 and TRBJ1-2; no clear D. The CDR3 is 13 amino acids. Germline CDR1 is KGHDR and CDR2 is SFDVKD. The germline V and J ends were trimmed by 3 bases and 4 bases, with 8 bases remaining between them. The CDR3 reads CATSDDPSYGYTF. DNA for the CDR3: TGTGCCACCAGTGATGATCCTTCCTATGGCTACACCTTC.

This clonotype was seen repeatedly, ten times or more. The rearrangement joins TRBV7-2 to TRBJ2-5; the D gene is possibly TRBD2 (6 bases). Trimming removed 6 bases at V and 0 bases at J, with 11 bases between. The CDR3 consists of 14 residues. Germline assignment: CDR1 SGHTA and CDR2 FQGNSA. The DNA of the CDR3 is TGTGCCAGCAGGGTTGGCGGGAACCAAGAGACCCAGTACTTC. Translation: CASRVGGNQETQYF.

There are a few counts of this clonotype. This rearrangement joins TRBV3-1 to TRBJ1-1; weak D call: TRBD1 (6 bases). With 4 bases removed from V and 4 bases from J, the gap between germline ends came to 13 bases. CDR3 size: 14 residues. Germline lookup yields CDR1 LGHDT and CDR2 YNNKEL (reference sequence). Here the CDR3 DNA reads TGTGCCAGCAGCCTTCGACAGGATATCACTGAAGCTTTCTTT. Its protein is CASSLRQDITEAFF.

V gene TRBV12-3 or TRBV12-4 combines with J gene TRBJ1-1; 7 bases align to TRBD1. This CDR3 spans 15 amino acids. Trimming took 6 bases from V and 1 from J; bases not matched to a gene: 8. CDR3 protein: CASSQTGTANTEAFF. The CDR3 region has the DNA TGTGCCAGCAGCCAAACCGGGACAGCGAACACTGAAGCTTTCTTT.

This clonotype was observed at least ten times. This chain uses TRBV5-5 with TRBJ1-5; D remains unclear. Trimming shortened V by 1 base and J by 3 bases, and 14 bases separated the two germline ends. The CDR3 spans 16 residues. Germline V gene sequence: CDR1 SGHKS, CDR2 YYEKEE (reference sequence). This chain's CDR3 is CASSLNPTGINQPQHF. For the CDR3, the DNA is TGTGCCAGCAGCTTGAACCCTACGGGCATCAATCAGCCCCAGCATTTT.

This clonotype was detected ten times or more. This rearrangement joins TRBV6-1 to TRBJ1-6, with TRBD1 identical over 9 bases. The germline CDR1 and CDR2 sequences are MNHNS and SASEGT. This CDR3 region has 15 residues. The J segment lost 9 bases and the V segment lost 6 bases, leaving 9 bases of the junction unmatched. CDR3 protein: CASSHPPDRGSPLHF. CDR3 bases: TGTGCCAGCAGCCATCCACCGGACAGGGGTTCACCCCTCCACTTT.

This clonotype was detected many times. This chain links TRBV19 with TRBJ2-7; 11 positions agree with TRBD1. Germline CDR1 and CDR2: LNHDA and SQIVND (reference sequence). With 9 bases clipped from V and 3 bases from J, the junction kept 4 bases outside the gene matches. CDR3 length: 13 amino acids. CDR3 sequence (DNA): TGTGCCAGCGGGACAGGGGGAGGCTACGAGCAGTACTTC. Translated, it gives CASGTGGGYEQYF.

The rearrangement links TRBV20-1 to TRBJ1-2; TRBD1 aligns across 9 bases. Germline values: CDR1 DFQATT, CDR2 SNEGSKA (reference sequence). The CDR3 contains 13 residues. V trimming: 5 bases; J trimming: 6 bases; junction bases outside the gene matches: 7. The CDR3 sequence: CSALRDRADGYTF. CDR3 bases: TGCAGTGCTCTCCGGGACAGGGCTGATGGCTACACCTTC.

This clonotype was seen many times. V is TRBV11-1 and J is TRBJ2-2; D remains unclear. Trimming stripped 5 bases from V and 5 bases from J, with 9 bases between. CDR1 is SGHAT, CDR2 FQDESV, per germline (reference sequence). This CDR3 comprises 13 residues. This CDR3 reads CASSPWATGELFF. The CDR3 DNA is TGTGCCAGCAGCCCATGGGCGACCGGGGAGCTGTTTTTT.

About this clonotype: Mismatch with germline at one junction end may stem from a read error. This sequence joins TRBV2 and TRBJ2-2; perhaps D is TRBD1 or TRBD2 (6 bases each). Germline lookup yields CDR1 SNHLY and CDR2 FYNNEI. The CDR3 contains 14 residues. The CDR3 here is CASNPGHVTGEVFF. For the CDR3, the DNA is TGTGCCAGCAATCCGGGACACGTCACCGGGGAGGTGTTTTTT.

This clonotype was seen at least ten times. The chain links TRBV5-1 to TRBJ2-7; 8 bases align to TRBD1. The CDR3 covers 14 residues. V shed 4 bases and J 5 bases; nucleotides not matched to a gene: 8. The germline gives CDR1 SGHRS, CDR2 YFSETQ. The CDR3 coding sequence is TGCGCCAGCAGCCACGACAGGGGTGGGAACGAGCAGTACTTC. It specifies CASSHDRGGNEQYF. Full variable domain (remainder filled in from reference TRBV5-1 and TRBJ2-7): KAGVTQTPRYLIKTRGQQVTLSCSPISGHRSVSWYQQTPGQGLQFLFEYFSETQRNKGNFPGRFSGRQFSNSRSEMNVSTLELGDSALYLCASSHDRGGNEQYFGPGTRLTVT.

Ten or more counts support this clonotype. The chain joins TRBV6-5 to TRBJ2-5, with TRBD1 matching over 7 bases. The CDR3 runs 14 residues. The V and J ends lost 0 bases and 2 bases, in that order; junction bases with no gene match: 0. Germline V CDR1 and CDR2: MNHEY, SVGAGI. The CDR3, as DNA: TGTGCCAGCAGTTACTCGACAGGGCAAGAGACCCAGTACTTC. Translation gives CASSYSTGQETQYF.

This clonotype has ten or more counts. V is TRBV2 and J is TRBJ2-5; 9 bases are shared with TRBD2. V lost 5 bases and J lost 4; bases outside the gene matches: 8. This CDR3 comprises 15 residues. Germline CDR1 reads SNHLY; CDR2 reads FYNNEI. The CDR3 bases are TGTGCCAGCAGTTTTCGGCGGGAGGGCGTAGAGACCCAGTACTTC. This translates into CASSFRREGVETQYF.

This clonotype was seen repeatedly, ten times or more. This chain links TRBV6-1 with TRBJ1-1; D remains unclear. Trimming cost V 7 bases and J 4 bases, with 13 bases left between them. Per the germline V gene, CDR1 is MNHNS and CDR2 is SASEGT. The CDR3 totals 13 residues. The CDR3 sequence is CASTPRAGTEAFF. The CDR3 DNA reads TGTGCCAGCACCCCGAGGGCGGGCACTGAAGCTTTCTTT.